This TCR beta chain stems from a study of post-analysis software for immune sequencing data (dated by TCRdb to the mid-2010s). Broadly, across the study: Recorded disease courses included relapsing-remitting, secondary progressive and progressive-relapsing multiple sclerosis, with some patients lacking subtype annotation. Patient repertoires were compared against about a dozen previously published healthy control repertoires from donors aged roughly 6 to 28 years. A subset of samples was prepared in parallel using single-end sample barcoding, then pooled and co-amplified after Illumina adapter ligation. Overall study outcomes, separate from this receptor: Compared with controls, multiple sclerosis patients had significantly lower normalized Chao1 diversity, a finding suggesting substantial peripheral T-cell clonal expansion. Significantly higher frequencies in patients than in controls were found for five or six TRBV segments, including TRBV5-6, TRBV5-1 and TRBV20-1. Direct clustering with F measure showed strong co-clustering of samples prepared in the same batch, prompting a batch-effect correction. The multiple sclerosis patient group was slightly younger than the control group.

The cysteine opens and the phenylalanine closes a CDR3 of 12 amino acids. Solely the CDR3 DNA is kept, with 36 bases framed from the first base. In the germline V gene (reference sequence), CDR1 corresponds to SEHNR and CDR2 to FQNEAQ. Receptor libraries were prepared by PCR. Instrument on record: Illumina HiSeq 2500. To reduce PCR and sequencing biases, unique molecular identifiers were incorporated into the TCR beta cDNA libraries. Roughly 500,000 cDNA molecules were obtained per 1 to 10 million input T cells, so each molecule approximated one T cell. The same protocol used for the earlier healthy control dataset was applied to prepare and sequence the patient libraries. Samples belonging to the same batch were prepared together, multiplexed and sequenced on a shared HiSeq lane. The authors processed their data as follows. Raw barcoded reads were processed with MIGEC, discarding single-read molecular identifier groups before consensus assembly and CDR3 extraction. Clonotype tables were post-analysed with VDJtools, normalizing diversity by down-sampling all datasets to the smallest sample size. To correct batch-related cross-sample contamination, repertoire overlap clustering matched CDR3 amino acid sequences but not nucleotide sequences. TCRdb took the public reads, trimmed them with fastp at Q25, ran MiXCR for clone calling and kept in-frame beta chains. Identical CDR3 protein sequences are pooled into one entry, listed with their most common genes and DNA. The V and J calls were determined by TCRdb, not by the authors. Counted in this sample were hundreds of thousands of distinct CDR3 sequences; about 27% of them appeared once. Of the sample, more than 0.45% is held by the ten largest clones.

To demonstrate the VDJtools post-analysis software, TCR beta repertoires were profiled from the peripheral blood of about a dozen young patients with multiple sclerosis. The multiple sclerosis patients were children and adolescents ranging in age from about 6 to 16 years. As regards this clonotype: No cognate antigen has been identified for it. Per-base quality was not reported, and no clone a single base away is much larger than it.

Recombination linked TRBV7-9 to TRBJ2-4, with the D gene too uncertain to name. The J call may not be correct, given that the DNA end is closer to TRBJ2-7. Sample: blood. This receptor was identified in a girl aged 10-17 years with multiple sclerosis. The CDR3 here reads CASSPDLHEQYF. In nucleotides, the sequence is TGTGCCAGCAGCCCTGACCTACACGAGCAGTACTTC.